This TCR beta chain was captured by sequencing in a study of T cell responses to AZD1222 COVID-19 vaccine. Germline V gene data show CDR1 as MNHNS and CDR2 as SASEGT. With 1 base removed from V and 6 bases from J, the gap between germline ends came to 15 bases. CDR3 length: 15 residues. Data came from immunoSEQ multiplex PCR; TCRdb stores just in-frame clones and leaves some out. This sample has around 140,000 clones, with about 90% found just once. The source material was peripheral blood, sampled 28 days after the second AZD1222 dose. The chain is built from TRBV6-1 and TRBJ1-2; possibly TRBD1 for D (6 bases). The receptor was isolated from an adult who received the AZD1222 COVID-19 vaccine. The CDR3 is CASSEERTGGHGYTF. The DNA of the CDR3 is TGTGCCAGCAGTGAAGAGAGGACCGGGGGCCATGGCTACACCTTC.